This is a list of T cell receptor beta chains from one sample in a study of tumor and adjacent non-tumor tissue in lung cancer. TCRdb used MiXCR to reprocess the multiplex PCR reads, holding one entry per CDR3 protein. In the table there are more than 95,000 distinct CDR3 sequences, around three fifths of which are singletons. Sequenced: lung tumor tissue. The source is a man under 40 with non-small cell lung cancer. Each CDR3 is given without its conserved first and last residue. Each record gives: J gene, V gene, D gene, CDR3 protein. A D gene is named only where the DNA matches it firmly.

j_call: TRBJ2-7
v_call: TRBV4-3
d_call: .
cdr3_aa: ASTQEPSAYEQY

j_call: TRBJ2-2
v_call: TRBV4-1
d_call: TRBD2
cdr3_aa: ASSQSLLAIVTGELF

j_call: TRBJ2-3
v_call: TRBV6-1
d_call: .
cdr3_aa: ASSPLPDSTDTQY

j_call: TRBJ2-5
v_call: TRBV5-6
d_call: TRBD2
cdr3_aa: ASSFAAGGQETQY

j_call: TRBJ2-3
v_call: TRBV5-4
d_call: TRBD2
cdr3_aa: DSSTTSGGVTDMQY

j_call: TRBJ1-1
v_call: TRBV29-1
d_call: .
cdr3_aa: SVEVNNEAF

j_call: TRBJ2-3
v_call: TRBV12-3/TRBV12-4
d_call: .
cdr3_aa: ASSFGERRTNTQY

j_call: TRBJ2-7
v_call: TRBV4-1
d_call: TRBD2
cdr3_aa: ASSQVLAGDEQY

j_call: TRBJ2-3
v_call: TRBV6-2/TRBV6-3
d_call: .
cdr3_aa: ASSLNSGATRY

j_call: TRBJ2-7
v_call: TRBV4-1
d_call: .
cdr3_aa: ASSQRSEYEQY

j_call: TRBJ2-3
v_call: TRBV6-5
d_call: .
cdr3_aa: ASRRQPGAGDTQY

j_call: TRBJ2-7
v_call: TRBV6-5
d_call: .
cdr3_aa: ASRKQGPYEQY

j_call: TRBJ2-7
v_call: TRBV30
d_call: .
cdr3_aa: AWSQGGEQY

j_call: TRBJ2-1
v_call: TRBV12-3/TRBV12-4
d_call: .
cdr3_aa: TDSSGSDNEQF

j_call: TRBJ2-2
v_call: TRBV6-5
d_call: .
cdr3_aa: ASSYSSSTGKLF

j_call: TRBJ2-7
v_call: TRBV29-1
d_call: TRBD1
cdr3_aa: SVRTGRSEQY

j_call: TRBJ1-2
v_call: TRBV10-3
d_call: TRBD1
cdr3_aa: AISDMQGALDYT

j_call: TRBJ2-1
v_call: TRBV5-1
d_call: .
cdr3_aa: ASSSGSQYNEQF

j_call: TRBJ1-6
v_call: TRBV7-9
d_call: .
cdr3_aa: ASSLVAGSSYNSPLH

j_call: TRBJ1-1
v_call: TRBV6-1
d_call: TRBD1
cdr3_aa: ASTRGQANTEAF

j_call: TRBJ2-1
v_call: TRBV24-1
d_call: .
cdr3_aa: ATPGTPGKGERL

j_call: TRBJ2-1
v_call: TRBV13
d_call: TRBD2
cdr3_aa: ASSSTGTSGIAYNEHF

j_call: TRBJ2-7
v_call: TRBV24-1
d_call: TRBD2
cdr3_aa: ATSDSSSSGKSGYEQY